This T cell receptor beta chain comes out of a study of cytomegalovirus exposure and HLA in healthy donors. Primers for the PCR totalled 60 Vbeta and 13 Jbeta. Some clones are missing from TCRdb's copy, which holds only in-frame ones; the method was immunoSEQ multiplex PCR. The sample contains tens of thousands of clones, 70% to 85% of which appear only once. V shed 3 bases and J shed 0 bases, with 6 bases lying between them. The germline gives CDR1 SQVTM, CDR2 ANQGSEA. This CDR3 is 13 amino acids long. For this clone: The antigen remains unidentified.

Findings of the study overall: Sequencing probably produced one cluster of sequence variants that were highly shared.

The TCR comes from a man aged 30-40 years in good health and CMV-seronegative. This chain links TRBV29-1 with TRBJ2-1, with D perhaps matching TRBD1 (5 bases). The material sequenced was PBMCs. The CDR3 reads CSVDRDSYNEQFF. The CDR3 nucleotides read TGCAGCGTTGACAGGGACTCCTACAATGAGCAGTTCTTC.